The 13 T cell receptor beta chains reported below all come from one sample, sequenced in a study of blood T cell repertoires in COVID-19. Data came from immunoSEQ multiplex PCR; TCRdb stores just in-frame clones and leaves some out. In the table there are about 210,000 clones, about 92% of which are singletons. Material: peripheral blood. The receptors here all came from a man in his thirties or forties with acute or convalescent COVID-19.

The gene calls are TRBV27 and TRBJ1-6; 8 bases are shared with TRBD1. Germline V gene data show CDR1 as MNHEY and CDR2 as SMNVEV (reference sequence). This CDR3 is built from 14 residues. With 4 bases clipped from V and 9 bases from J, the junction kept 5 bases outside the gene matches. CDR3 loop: CASSWTGSGSPLHF. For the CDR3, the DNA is TGTGCCAGCAGTTGGACAGGGAGTGGTTCACCCCTCCACTTT.

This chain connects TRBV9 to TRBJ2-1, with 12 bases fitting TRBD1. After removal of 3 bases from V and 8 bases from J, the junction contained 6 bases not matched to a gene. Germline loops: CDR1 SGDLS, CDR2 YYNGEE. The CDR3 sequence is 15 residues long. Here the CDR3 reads CASSARDRGLYEQFF. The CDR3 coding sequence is TGTGCCAGCAGCGCACGGGACAGGGGGCTATATGAGCAGTTCTTC. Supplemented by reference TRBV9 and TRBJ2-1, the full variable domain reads DSGVTQTPKHLITATGQRVTLRCSPRSGDLSVYWYQQSLDQGLQFLIQYYNGEERAKGNILERFSAQQFPDLHSELNLSSLELGDSALYFCASSARDRGLYEQFFGPGTRLTVL.

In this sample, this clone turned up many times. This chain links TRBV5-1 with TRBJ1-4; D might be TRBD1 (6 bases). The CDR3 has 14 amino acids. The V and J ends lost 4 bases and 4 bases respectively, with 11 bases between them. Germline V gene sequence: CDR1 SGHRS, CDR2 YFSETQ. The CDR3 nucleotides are TGCGCCAGCAGCGGGGGGGCTGGTAATGAAAAACTGTTTTTT. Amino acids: CASSGGAGNEKLFF.

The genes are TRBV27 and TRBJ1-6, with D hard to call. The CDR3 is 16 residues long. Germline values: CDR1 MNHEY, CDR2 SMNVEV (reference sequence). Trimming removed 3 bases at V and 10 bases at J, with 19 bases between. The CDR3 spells CASSFSVFREMSPLHF. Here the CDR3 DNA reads TGTGCCAGCAGTTTTTCCGTTTTCCGGGAAATGTCACCCCTCCACTTT.

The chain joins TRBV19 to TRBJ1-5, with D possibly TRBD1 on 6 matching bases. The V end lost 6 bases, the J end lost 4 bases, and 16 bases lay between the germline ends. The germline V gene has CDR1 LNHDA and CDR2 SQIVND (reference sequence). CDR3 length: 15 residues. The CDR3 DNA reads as TGTGCCAGTAGGGAACGCGGGGGGGCAAATCAGCCCCAGCATTTT. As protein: CASRERGGANQPQHF.

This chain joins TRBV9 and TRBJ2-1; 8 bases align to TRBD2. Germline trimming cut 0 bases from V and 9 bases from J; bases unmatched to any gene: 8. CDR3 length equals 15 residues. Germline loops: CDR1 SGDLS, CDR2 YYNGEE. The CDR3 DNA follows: TGTGCCAGCAGCGTAGGTAACGGGAGGGTGAGTGAGCAGTTCTTC. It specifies CASSVGNGRVSEQFF.

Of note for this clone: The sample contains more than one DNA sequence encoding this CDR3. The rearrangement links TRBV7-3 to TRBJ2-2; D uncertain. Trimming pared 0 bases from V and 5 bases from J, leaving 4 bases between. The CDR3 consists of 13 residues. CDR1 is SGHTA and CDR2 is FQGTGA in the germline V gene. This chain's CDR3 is CASSLTSTGELFF. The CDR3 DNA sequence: TGTGCCAGCAGCTTAACCAGTACCGGGGAGCTGTTTTTT.

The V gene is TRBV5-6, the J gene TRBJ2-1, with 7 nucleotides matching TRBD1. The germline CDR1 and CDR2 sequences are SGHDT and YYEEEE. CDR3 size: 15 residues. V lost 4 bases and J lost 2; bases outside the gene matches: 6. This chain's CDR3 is CASSPGTATYNEQFF. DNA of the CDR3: TGTGCCAGCAGCCCCGGGACAGCGACCTACAATGAGCAGTTCTTC. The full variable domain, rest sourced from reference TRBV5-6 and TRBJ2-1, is DAGVTQSPTHLIKTRGQQVTLRCSPKSGHDTVSWYQQALGQGPQFIFQYYEEEERQRGNFPDRFSGHQFPNYSSELNVNALLLGDSALYLCASSPGTATYNEQFFGPGTRLTVL.

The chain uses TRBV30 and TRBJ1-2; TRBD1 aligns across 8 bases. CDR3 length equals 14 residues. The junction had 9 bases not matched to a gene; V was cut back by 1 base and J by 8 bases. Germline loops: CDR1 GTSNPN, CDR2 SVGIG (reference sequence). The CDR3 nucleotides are TGTGCCTGGAGTGAGACAGGGGACCTTAAGGGCTACACCTTC. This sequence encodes CAWSETGDLKGYTF.

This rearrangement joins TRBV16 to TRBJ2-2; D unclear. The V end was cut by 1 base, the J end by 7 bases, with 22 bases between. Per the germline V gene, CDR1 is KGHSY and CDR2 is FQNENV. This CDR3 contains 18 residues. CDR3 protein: CASSQFPGPSLVGGELFF. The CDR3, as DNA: TGTGCCAGCAGCCAATTCCCTGGGCCGAGCCTGGTAGGCGGGGAGCTGTTTTTT.

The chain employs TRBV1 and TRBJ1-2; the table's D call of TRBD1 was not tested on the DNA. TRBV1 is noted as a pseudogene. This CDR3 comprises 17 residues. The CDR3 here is CTSSSPDRGEIQYGYTF. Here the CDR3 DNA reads TGCACCAGCAGCAGCCCGGACAGGGGGGAAATTCAATATGGCTACACCTTC.

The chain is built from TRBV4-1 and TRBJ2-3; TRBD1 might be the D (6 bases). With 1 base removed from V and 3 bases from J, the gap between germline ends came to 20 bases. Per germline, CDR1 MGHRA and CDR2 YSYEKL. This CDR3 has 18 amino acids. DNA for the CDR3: TGCGCCAGCAGCCAAGTTGGAAGGGGGATGAGGGTTACAGATACGCAGTATTTT. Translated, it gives CASSQVGRGMRVTDTQYF.

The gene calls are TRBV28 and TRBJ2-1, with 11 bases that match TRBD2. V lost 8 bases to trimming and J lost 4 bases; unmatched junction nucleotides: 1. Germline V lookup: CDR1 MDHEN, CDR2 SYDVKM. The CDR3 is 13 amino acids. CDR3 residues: CASGLAGYNEQFF. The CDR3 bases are TGTGCCAGCGGACTAGCGGGTTACAATGAGCAGTTCTTC.